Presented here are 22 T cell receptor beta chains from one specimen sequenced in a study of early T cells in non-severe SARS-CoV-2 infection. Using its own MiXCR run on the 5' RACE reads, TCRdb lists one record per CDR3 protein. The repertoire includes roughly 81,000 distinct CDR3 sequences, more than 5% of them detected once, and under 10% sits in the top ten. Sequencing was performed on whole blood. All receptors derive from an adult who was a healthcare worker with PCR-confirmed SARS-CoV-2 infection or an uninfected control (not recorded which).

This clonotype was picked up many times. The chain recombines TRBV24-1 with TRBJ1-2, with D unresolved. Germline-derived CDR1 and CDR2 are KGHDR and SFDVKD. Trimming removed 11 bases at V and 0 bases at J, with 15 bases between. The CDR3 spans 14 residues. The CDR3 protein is CAISPAWTNYGYTF. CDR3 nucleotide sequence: TGTGCCATCTCTCCAGCCTGGACTAACTATGGCTACACCTTC.

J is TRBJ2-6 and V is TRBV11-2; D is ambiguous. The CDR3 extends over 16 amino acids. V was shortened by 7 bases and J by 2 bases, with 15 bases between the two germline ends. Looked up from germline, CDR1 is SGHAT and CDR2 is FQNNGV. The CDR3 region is CASTLGIAAGANVLTF. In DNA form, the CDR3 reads TGTGCCAGCACCCTAGGTATAGCTGCTGGGGCCAACGTCCTGACTTTC.

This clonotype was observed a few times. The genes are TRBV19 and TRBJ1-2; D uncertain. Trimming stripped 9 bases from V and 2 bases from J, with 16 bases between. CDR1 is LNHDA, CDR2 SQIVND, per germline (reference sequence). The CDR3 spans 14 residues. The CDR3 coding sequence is TGTGCCAGCCGGACCGCGGGAGGCAACTATGGCTACACCTTC. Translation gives CASRTAGGNYGYTF.

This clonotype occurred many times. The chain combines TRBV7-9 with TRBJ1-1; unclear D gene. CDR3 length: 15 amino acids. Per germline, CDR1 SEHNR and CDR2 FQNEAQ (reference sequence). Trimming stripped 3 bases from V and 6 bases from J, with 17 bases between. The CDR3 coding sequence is TGTGCCAGCAGCTTTGGTGTAACAGCGAAGGCTGAAGCTTTCTTT. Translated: CASSFGVTAKAEAFF. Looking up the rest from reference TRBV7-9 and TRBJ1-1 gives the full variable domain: DTGVSQNPRHKITKRGQNVTFRCDPISEHNRLYWYRQTLGQGPEFLTYFQNEAQLEKSRLLSDRFSAERPKGSFSTLEIQRTEQGDSAMYLCASSFGVTAKAEAFFGQGTRLTVV.

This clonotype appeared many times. CDR3 amino acids: CASSLADRGRYTEAFF. The CDR3 region has the DNA TGTGCCAGCAGCTTAGCTGACAGGGGAAGATACACTGAAGCTTTCTTT. V is TRBV7-9 and J is TRBJ1-1; 8 bases are shared with TRBD1. The CDR3 loop spans 16 amino acids. Germline V gene data show CDR1 as SEHNR and CDR2 as FQNEAQ (reference sequence). V lost 0 bases, J lost 3 bases, and 6 bases stayed unmatched.

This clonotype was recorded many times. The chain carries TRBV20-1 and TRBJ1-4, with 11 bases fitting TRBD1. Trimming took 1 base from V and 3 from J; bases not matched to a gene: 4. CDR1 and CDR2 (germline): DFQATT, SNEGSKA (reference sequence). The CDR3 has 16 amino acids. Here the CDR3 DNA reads TGCAGTGCTAGAGTCGGGACAGGGGGATCTAATGAAAAACTGTTTTTT. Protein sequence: CSARVGTGGSNEKLFF.

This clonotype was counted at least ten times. CDR3 loop: CASSQGQNYGYTF. Here the CDR3 DNA reads TGCGCCAGCAGCCAGGGACAAAACTATGGCTACACCTTC. The V call is TRBV4-3, the J call TRBJ1-2; weak D call: TRBD1 (6 bases). The CDR3 totals 13 residues. Trimming left V 3 bases short and J 2 bases short, with 7 bases between. CDR1 and CDR2 from the germline V gene are LGHNA and YSLEER.

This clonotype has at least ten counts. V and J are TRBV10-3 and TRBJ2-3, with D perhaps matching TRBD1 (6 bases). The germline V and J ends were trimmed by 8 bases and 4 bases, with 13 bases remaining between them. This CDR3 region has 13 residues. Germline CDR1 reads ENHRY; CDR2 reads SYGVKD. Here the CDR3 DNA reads TGTGCCATCGGACAGAGGACATCAGATACGCAGTATTTT. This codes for CAIGQRTSDTQYF.

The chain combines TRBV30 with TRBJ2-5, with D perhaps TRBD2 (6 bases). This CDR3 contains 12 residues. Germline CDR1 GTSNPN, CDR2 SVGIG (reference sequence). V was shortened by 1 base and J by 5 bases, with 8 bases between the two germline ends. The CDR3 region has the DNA TGTGCCTGGAGTGGAAGCGGGGAGACCCAGTACTTC. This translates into CAWSGSGETQYF.

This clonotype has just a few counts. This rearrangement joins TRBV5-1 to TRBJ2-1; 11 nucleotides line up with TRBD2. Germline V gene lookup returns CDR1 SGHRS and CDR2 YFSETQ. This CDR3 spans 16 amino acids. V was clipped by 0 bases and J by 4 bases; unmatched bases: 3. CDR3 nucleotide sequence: TGCGCCAGCAGCTTGGCCCTAGCGGGAGGTTACAATGAGCAGTTCTTC. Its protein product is CASSLALAGGYNEQFF.

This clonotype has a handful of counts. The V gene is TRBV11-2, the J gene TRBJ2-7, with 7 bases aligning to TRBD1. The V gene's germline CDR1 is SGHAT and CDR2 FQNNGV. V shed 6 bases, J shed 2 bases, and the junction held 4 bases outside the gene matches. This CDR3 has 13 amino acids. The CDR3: CASRDQGAYEQYF. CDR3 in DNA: TGTGCCAGCAGGGATCAGGGGGCCTACGAGCAGTACTTC.

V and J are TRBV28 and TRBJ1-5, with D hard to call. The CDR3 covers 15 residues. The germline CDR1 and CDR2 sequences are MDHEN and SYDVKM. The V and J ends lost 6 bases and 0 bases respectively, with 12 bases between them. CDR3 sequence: CASSRPPASNQPQHF. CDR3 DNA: TGTGCCAGCAGCCGCCCTCCAGCTAGCAATCAGCCCCAGCATTTT.

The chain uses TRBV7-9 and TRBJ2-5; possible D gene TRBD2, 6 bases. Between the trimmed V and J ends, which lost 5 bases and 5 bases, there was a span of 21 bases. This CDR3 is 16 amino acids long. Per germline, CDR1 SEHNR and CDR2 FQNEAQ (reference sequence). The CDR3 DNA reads TGTGCCAGCAGCGAGAGCGGTTCTTCGGGGGTCGAGACCCAGTACTTC. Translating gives CASSESGSSGVETQYF. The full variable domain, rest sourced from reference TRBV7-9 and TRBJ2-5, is DTGVSQNPRHKITKRGQNVTFRCDPISEHNRLYWYRQTLGQGPEFLTYFQNEAQLEKSRLLSDRFSAERPKGSFSTLEIQRTEQGDSAMYLCASSESGSSGVETQYFGPGTRLLVL.

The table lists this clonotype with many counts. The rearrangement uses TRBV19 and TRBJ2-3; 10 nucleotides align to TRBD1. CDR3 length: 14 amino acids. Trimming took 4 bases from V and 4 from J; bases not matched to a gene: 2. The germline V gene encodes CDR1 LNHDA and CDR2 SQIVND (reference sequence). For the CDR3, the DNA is TGTGCCAGTAGTACGACAGGGGGCTCAGATACGCAGTATTTT. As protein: CASSTTGGSDTQYF.

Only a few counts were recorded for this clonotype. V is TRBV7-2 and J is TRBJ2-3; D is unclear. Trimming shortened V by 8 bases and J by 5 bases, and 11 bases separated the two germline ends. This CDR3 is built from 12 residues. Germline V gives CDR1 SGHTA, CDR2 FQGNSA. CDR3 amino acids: CASFERKDTQYF. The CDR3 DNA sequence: TGTGCCAGCTTCGAACGCAAAGATACGCAGTATTTT.

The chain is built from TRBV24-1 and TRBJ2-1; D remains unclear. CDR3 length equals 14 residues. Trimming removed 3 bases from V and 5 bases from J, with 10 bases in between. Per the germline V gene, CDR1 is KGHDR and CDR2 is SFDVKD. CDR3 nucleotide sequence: TGTGCCACCAGTGATAGGAGCCTTAACAATGAGCAGTTCTTC. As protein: CATSDRSLNNEQFF.

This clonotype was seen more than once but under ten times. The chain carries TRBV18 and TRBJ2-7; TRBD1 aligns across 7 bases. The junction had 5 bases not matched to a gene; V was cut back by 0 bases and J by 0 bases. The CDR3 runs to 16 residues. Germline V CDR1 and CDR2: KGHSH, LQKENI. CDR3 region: CASSPPGQSFSYEQYF. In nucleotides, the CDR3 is TGTGCCAGCTCACCACCGGGACAGAGCTTCTCCTACGAGCAGTACTTC.

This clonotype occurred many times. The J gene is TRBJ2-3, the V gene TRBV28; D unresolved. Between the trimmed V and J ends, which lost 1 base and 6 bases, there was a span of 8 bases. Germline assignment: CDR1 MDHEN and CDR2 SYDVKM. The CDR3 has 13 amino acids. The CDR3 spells CASSLSPRDTQYF. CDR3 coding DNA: TGTGCCAGCAGTTTATCCCCTCGGGATACGCAGTATTTT.

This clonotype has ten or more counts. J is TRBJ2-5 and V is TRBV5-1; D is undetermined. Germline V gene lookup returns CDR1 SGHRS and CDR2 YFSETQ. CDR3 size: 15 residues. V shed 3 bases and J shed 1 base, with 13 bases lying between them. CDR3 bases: TGCGCCAGCAGCTCAAACTCAGGCGTCCAAGAGACCCAGTACTTC. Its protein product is CASSSNSGVQETQYF.

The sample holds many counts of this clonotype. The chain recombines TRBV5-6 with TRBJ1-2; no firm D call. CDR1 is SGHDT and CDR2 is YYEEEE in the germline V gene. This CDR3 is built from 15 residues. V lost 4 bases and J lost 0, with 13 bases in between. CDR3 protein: CASSAGPTTNYGYTF. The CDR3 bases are TGTGCCAGCAGCGCCGGGCCAACTACTAACTATGGCTACACCTTC.

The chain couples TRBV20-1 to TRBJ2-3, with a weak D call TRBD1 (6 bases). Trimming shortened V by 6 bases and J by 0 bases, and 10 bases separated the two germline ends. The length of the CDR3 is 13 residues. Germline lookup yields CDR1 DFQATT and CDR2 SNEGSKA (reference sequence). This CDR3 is CSARTASTDTQYF. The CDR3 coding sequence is TGCAGTGCGCGGACAGCCAGCACAGATACGCAGTATTTT.

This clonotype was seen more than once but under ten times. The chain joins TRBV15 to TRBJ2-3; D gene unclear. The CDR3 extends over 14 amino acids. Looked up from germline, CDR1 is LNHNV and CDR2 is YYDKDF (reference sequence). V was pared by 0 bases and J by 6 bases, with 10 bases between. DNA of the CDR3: TGTGCCACCAGCAGAGACACCGTAGGGGATACGCAGTATTTT. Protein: CATSRDTVGDTQYF.